Given below is one T cell receptor beta chain in context. This specimen comes from a study of early T cells in non-severe SARS-CoV-2 infection. Whole-study context: Chains were unpaired, as sequencing was done on bulk RNA from unsorted whole blood.

This CDR3 is 13 amino acids long. CDR1 is KGHDR, CDR2 SFDVKD, per germline. V was cut by 9 bases and J by 5 bases, with 12 bases left in between. Researchers tagged individual cDNA molecules with unique molecular identifiers. In TCRdb, the 5' RACE reads were re-called with MiXCR into one record per CDR3 protein. The data contain more than 60,000 distinct CDR3 sequences, under 15% of them singletons. The material sequenced was whole blood. The source of this sequence is an adult who was a healthcare worker with PCR-confirmed SARS-CoV-2 infection or an uninfected control (not recorded which). This chain uses TRBV24-1 with TRBJ2-2; no definite D call. CDR3 nucleotides: TGTGCCACCCAACTCGACGATACCGGGGAGCTGTTTTTT. Encoded protein: CATQLDDTGELFF.